This T cell receptor beta chain came from a study of T cell responses to AZD1222 COVID-19 vaccine. V was pared by 6 bases and J by 5 bases, with 16 bases between. The CDR3 consists of 14 residues. CDR1 and CDR2 from the germline V gene are MNHEY and SVGAGI. Measured with immunoSEQ multiplex PCR; TCRdb has only the in-frame clones, and not every one. The table shows tens of thousands of clones, with approximately 88% occurring only once. The sample in question was peripheral blood, obtained on day 0 of MenACWY control vaccination. The receptor was derived from an adult in good health. J is TRBJ1-2 and V is TRBV6-5; D unresolved. The CDR3, as DNA: TGTGCCAGCAGACTCCGGGAGACAATATATGGCTACACCTTC. This sequence encodes CASRLRETIYGYTF.